The subject of this entry is one TCR beta chain. Antigen specificity is unknown. PCR amplification relied on 60 Vbeta primers (plus 13 Jbeta primers). Here immunoSEQ multiplex PCR was the method, and the copy in TCRdb shows in-frame clones only, minus some. The table includes over 150,000 clones, roughly 81% detected once. V shed 3 bases and J 0 bases; nucleotides not matched to a gene: 8. Germline-derived CDR1 and CDR2 are SGHRS and YFSETQ. CDR3 length equals 19 residues. The data stem from a study of cytomegalovirus exposure and HLA in healthy donors. Study-wide findings and caveats: TCR beta chains numbering under 200 were designated cytomegalovirus-associated. Immune exposure information comprised only CMV serostatus.

This chain uses TRBV5-1 with TRBJ2-2; 13 nucleotides match TRBD2. Sequenced: PBMCs. This receptor was taken from a woman aged 50 to 65 in good health and CMV-seronegative. The DNA for the CDR3 is TGCGCCAGCAGCTCGTCGGGACTAGCGGGACCGGCGAACACCGGGGAGCTGTTTTTT. Translated, it gives CASSSSGLAGPANTGELFF.